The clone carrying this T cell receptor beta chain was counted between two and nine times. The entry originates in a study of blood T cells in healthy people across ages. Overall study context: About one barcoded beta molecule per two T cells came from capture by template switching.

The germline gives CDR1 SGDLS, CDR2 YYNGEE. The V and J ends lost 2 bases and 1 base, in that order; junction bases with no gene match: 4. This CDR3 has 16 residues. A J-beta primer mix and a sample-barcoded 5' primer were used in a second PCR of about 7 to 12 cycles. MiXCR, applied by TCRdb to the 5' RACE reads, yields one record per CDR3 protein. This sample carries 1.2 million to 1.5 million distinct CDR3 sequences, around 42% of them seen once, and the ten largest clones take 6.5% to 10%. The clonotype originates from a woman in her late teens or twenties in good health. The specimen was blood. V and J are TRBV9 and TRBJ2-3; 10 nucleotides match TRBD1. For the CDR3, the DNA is TGTGCCAGCAGCGTTGGGACAGGGGAGGGCACAGATACGCAGTATTTT. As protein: CASSVGTGEGTDTQYF.